This is a list of T cell receptor beta chains from one sample in a study of blood T cells in healthy people across ages. TCRdb independently ran MiXCR on the 5' RACE reads; one entry per CDR3 protein. The table records approximately 800,000 distinct CDR3 sequences, about 36% of them present only once. Sequenced: blood. The receptors stem from a man between 18 and 29 years old in good health. CDR3s include the opening cysteine and the closing phenylalanine or tryptophan. The order of the fields is V gene, D gene, clone size, J gene, CDR3 DNA, CDR3 protein. D genes are given only for firm matches. A clone size is listed for some rows: how often the clone was seen (once, few, many), or a class if it is expanded.

V: TRBV20-1
D: TRBD1
size: few
J: TRBJ1-4
DNA: TGCAGTGCTAGACGGGAGGGGGCGGGGGAAAAACTGTTTTTT
CDR3: CSARREGAGEKLFF

V: TRBV5-6
D: TRBD2
size: NA
J: TRBJ2-5
DNA: TGTGCCAGCGTTACTAGCGGGGAGGCTCGAGAGACCCAGTACTTC
CDR3: CASVTSGEARETQYF

V: TRBV7-7
D: TRBD1
size: NA
J: TRBJ2-7
DNA: TGTGCCAGCAGCTTCCCCCGGGACAGGGGGCACTACGAGCAGTACTTC
CDR3: CASSFPRDRGHYEQYF

V: TRBV18
D: TRBD1
size: NA
J: TRBJ2-7
DNA: TGTGCCAGCTCCCAAGGGACAGGGAGTACCTACGAGCAGTACTTC
CDR3: CASSQGTGSTYEQYF

V: TRBV18
D: TRBD1
size: NA
J: TRBJ2-1
DNA: TGTGCCAGCTCCAAAGGGGGCCAAATTCAGTTCTTC
CDR3: CASSKGGQIQFF

V: TRBV7-8
D: NA
size: NA
J: TRBJ2-7
DNA: TGTGCCAGCAGCTTAGCGAGTGGCAATGAGCAGTACTTC
CDR3: CASSLASGNEQYF

V: TRBV5-1
D: TRBD1
size: NA
J: TRBJ2-2
DNA: TGCGCCAGCAGCAGCGGACAGGGTTTCGGGGAGCTGTTTTTT
CDR3: CASSSGQGFGELFF

V: TRBV12-3/TRBV12-4
D: TRBD2
size: many
J: TRBJ2-7
DNA: TGTGCCAGCAGTTTAAGCGGGGGGGGCTCCTACGAGCAGTACTTC
CDR3: CASSLSGGGSYEQYF

V: TRBV6-6
D: TRBD2
size: NA
J: TRBJ2-2
DNA: TGTGCCAACAGTTACTTAGCGGGAGGGAACACCGGGGAGCTGTTTTTT
CDR3: CANSYLAGGNTGELFF

V: TRBV27
D: NA
size: many
J: TRBJ1-5
DNA: TGTGCCAGCAGTTTATCAGGTCTCAATCAGCCCCAGCATTTT
CDR3: CASSLSGLNQPQHF

V: TRBV6-2/TRBV6-3
D: NA
size: few
J: TRBJ2-3
DNA: TGTGCCAGCAGTTACCCCGGGACCTCAGATACGCAGTATTTT
CDR3: CASSYPGTSDTQYF

V: TRBV7-2
D: TRBD1
size: many
J: TRBJ1-2
DNA: TGTGCCAGCAGCTTAGAGGGGACAGGGTTAGGCGGCTACACCTTC
CDR3: CASSLEGTGLGGYTF

V: TRBV6-5
D: NA
size: NA
J: TRBJ2-5
DNA: TGTGCCAGCGGCCCCCGGTCCGGGGAGACCCAGTACTTC
CDR3: CASGPRSGETQYF

V: TRBV5-5
D: NA
size: few
J: TRBJ2-1
DNA: TGTGCCAGCAGCTATCAACACTATGAGCAGTTCTTC
CDR3: CASSYQHYEQFF

V: TRBV18
D: TRBD2
size: NA
J: TRBJ2-7
DNA: TGTGCCAGCTCACCGATCTCTACTAGCGGGAGTGGCTACGAGCAGTACTTC
CDR3: CASSPISTSGSGYEQYF

V: TRBV4-1
D: NA
size: many
J: TRBJ1-2
DNA: TGCGCCAGCAGCCAACCTCCCGACGCGAACTATGGCTACACCTTC
CDR3: CASSQPPDANYGYTF

V: TRBV12-3/TRBV12-4
D: NA
size: few
J: TRBJ2-1
DNA: TGTGCCAGCAGAACTACAGGGTCGGATGAGCAGTTCTTC
CDR3: CASRTTGSDEQFF

V: TRBV6-6
D: NA
size: many
J: TRBJ2-5
DNA: TGTGCCAGCAGTTACTCAAGGGGACCAGAAGAGACCCAGTACTTC
CDR3: CASSYSRGPEETQYF

V: TRBV10-3
D: NA
size: many
J: TRBJ2-7
DNA: TGTGCCACCAAGACTGGAGGGACGGACTCCTACGAGCAGTACTTC
CDR3: CATKTGGTDSYEQYF

V: TRBV7-9
D: NA
size: few
J: TRBJ1-5
DNA: TGTGCCAGCAGCTCCTGGGAACCCGATCAGCCCCAGCATTTT
CDR3: CASSSWEPDQPQHF

V: TRBV29-1
D: NA
size: few
J: TRBJ2-5
DNA: TGCAGCGTAAGACAGTCCGCAGAGACCCAGTACTTC
CDR3: CSVRQSAETQYF

V: TRBV20-1
D: NA
size: NA
J: TRBJ1-2
DNA: TGCAGTGCCTCGGTCTCCGGGACAAATGGCTACACCTTC
CDR3: CSASVSGTNGYTF

V: TRBV9
D: NA
size: NA
J: TRBJ2-1
DNA: TGTGCCAGCAGCGTAGCCAGCCAGGAGACCCAGTTCTTC
CDR3: CASSVASQETQFF

V: TRBV6-2/TRBV6-3
D: NA
size: few
J: TRBJ1-4
DNA: TGTGCCAGCAGTGCAGCAGGGAGTGAAAAACTGTTTTTT
CDR3: CASSAAGSEKLFF

V: TRBV4-1
D: TRBD2
size: once
J: TRBJ2-1
DNA: TGCGCCAGCAGCCGCCTCACGAGCGGGAGTGGCGATGAGCAGTTCTTC
CDR3: CASSRLTSGSGDEQFF

V: TRBV20-1
D: NA
size: NA
J: TRBJ1-2
DNA: TGCAGTGCTAGAGACCAGAGGGACGGAGCAACTGGCTACACCTTC
CDR3: CSARDQRDGATGYTF

V: TRBV20-1
D: NA
size: NA
J: TRBJ2-5
DNA: TGCAGTGCTCCTGCGGGGCAAGAGACCCAGTACTTC
CDR3: CSAPAGQETQYF

V: TRBV9
D: NA
size: NA
J: TRBJ2-2
DNA: TGTGCCAGCAGGAGGGCTTCGTCCGGGGAGCTGTTTTTT
CDR3: CASRRASSGELFF

V: TRBV12-3/TRBV12-4
D: NA
size: many
J: TRBJ2-7
DNA: TGTGCCAGCAGTTTAGCGGGGAGGCTCTCCTACGAGCAGTACTTC
CDR3: CASSLAGRLSYEQYF

V: TRBV4-2
D: NA
size: few
J: TRBJ2-5
DNA: TGTGCCAGCAGCCAGTCGGGACTCCCATACCCCCAAGAGACCCAGTACTTC
CDR3: CASSQSGLPYPQETQYF

V: TRBV3-1
D: NA
size: NA
J: TRBJ1-2
DNA: TGTGCCATCAGCCAAGGGGTAGCCTATGGCTACACCTTC
CDR3: CAISQGVAYGYTF

V: TRBV6-2/TRBV6-3
D: NA
size: NA
J: TRBJ1-1
DNA: TGTGCCAGCAGTTACGTTATGAACACTGAAGCTTTCTTT
CDR3: CASSYVMNTEAFF

V: TRBV6-5
D: TRBD1
size: once
J: TRBJ1-6
DNA: TGTGCCAGCAGTTACTTCGACAGGGAAAACAATTCACCCCTCCACTTT
CDR3: CASSYFDRENNSPLHF

V: TRBV10-3
D: NA
size: NA
J: TRBJ1-4
DNA: TGTGCCATCAGTGTTGGACGCTCCGCAACTAATGAAAAACGGTTTTTT
CDR3: CAISVGRSATNEKRFF

V: TRBV5-1
D: TRBD1
size: NA
J: TRBJ1-1
DNA: TGCGCCAGCAGCTTGGGTGGGGGACAGAGGCCTGCTTTCTTT
CDR3: CASSLGGGQRPAFF

V: TRBV4-1
D: NA
size: NA
J: TRBJ1-5
DNA: TGCGCCAGCAGCCAGACGACATTAGGGACGGATCAGCCCCAGCATTTT
CDR3: CASSQTTLGTDQPQHF

V: TRBV25-1
D: NA
size: NA
J: TRBJ2-7
DNA: TGTGCCAGCAGTGAGCGAGCCTCCTACGAGCAGTACTTC
CDR3: CASSERASYEQYF

V: TRBV27
D: TRBD1
size: NA
J: TRBJ1-2
DNA: TGTGCCAGCAGTATAATAGGGGGCAACTATGGCTACACCTTC
CDR3: CASSIIGGNYGYTF

V: TRBV7-9
D: NA
size: few
J: TRBJ1-4
DNA: TGTGCCAGCAGCTTAGAAGGGACCACTAATGAAAAACTGTTTTTT
CDR3: CASSLEGTTNEKLFF

V: TRBV6-5
D: NA
size: many
J: TRBJ2-1
DNA: TGTGCCAGCAGTTTCGGACAGAGCTCCTACAATGAGCAGTTCTTC
CDR3: CASSFGQSSYNEQFF

V: TRBV9
D: NA
size: NA
J: TRBJ1-3
DNA: TGTGCCAGCAGCGTAGAGGGGGACTCTGGAAACACCATATATTTT
CDR3: CASSVEGDSGNTIYF

V: TRBV27
D: NA
size: NA
J: TRBJ1-4
DNA: TGTGCCAGCAGTTTTTGGGGCGGTAATGAAAAACTGTTTTTT
CDR3: CASSFWGGNEKLFF

V: TRBV7-2
D: NA
size: NA
J: TRBJ2-7
DNA: TGTGCCAGCAGCTTAGTTCTAGGGGAACAGTACTTC
CDR3: CASSLVLGEQYF

V: TRBV10-3
D: TRBD1
size: NA
J: TRBJ2-5
DNA: TGTGCCATCAGTGGACAGGGTGGAGAGACCCAGTACTTC
CDR3: CAISGQGGETQYF

V: TRBV6-5
D: NA
size: once
J: TRBJ1-1
DNA: TGTGCCAGCAGTTACTCAGGGGTTTTTAACACTGAAGCTTTCTTT
CDR3: CASSYSGVFNTEAFF

V: TRBV3-1
D: NA
size: NA
J: TRBJ1-1
DNA: TGTGCCAGCAGCCACCCGGACAGAATCGAGACTGAAGCTTTCTTT
CDR3: CASSHPDRIETEAFF

V: TRBV7-9
D: NA
size: few
J: TRBJ1-5
DNA: TGTGCCAGCAGCCAGACAGATCTAAATCAGCCCCAGCATTTT
CDR3: CASSQTDLNQPQHF

V: TRBV12-3/TRBV12-4
D: NA
size: NA
J: TRBJ2-3
DNA: TGTGCCAGCAGTTTACTGCGGGCTGACATGGGGACAGATACGCAGTATTTT
CDR3: CASSLLRADMGTDTQYF

V: TRBV5-1
D: NA
size: NA
J: TRBJ2-4
DNA: TGCGCCAGCAGCTTGCCCGATAACATTCAGTACTTC
CDR3: CASSLPDNIQYF

V: TRBV4-3
D: NA
size: many
J: TRBJ2-3
DNA: TGCGCCAGCAGCCAAACGACAGGGAAGGGAGGAGATACGCAGTATTTT
CDR3: CASSQTTGKGGDTQYF

V: TRBV5-1
D: NA
size: NA
J: TRBJ2-6
DNA: TGCGCCAGCAACTTAGGGGGCTCTGGGGCCAACGTCCTGACTTTC
CDR3: CASNLGGSGANVLTF

V: TRBV21-1
D: NA
size: NA
J: TRBJ2-1
DNA: TGTGCCAGCAGAAAACGTCCAGCGGGGCTCTACAATGAGCAGTTCTTC
CDR3: CASRKRPAGLYNEQFF

V: TRBV4-1
D: TRBD1
size: NA
J: TRBJ1-3
DNA: TGCGCCAGCAGCCTCACACCGGGACAGGGGGCTGGAAACACCATATATTTT
CDR3: CASSLTPGQGAGNTIYF